This TCR beta chain was captured in a study of breast tumors, draining lymph nodes, adjacent tissues. This CDR3 is 14 amino acids long. CDR1 SGHRS and CDR2 YFSETQ come from the germline V gene. The V gene lost 3 bases and the J gene lost 8 bases, with 15 bases spanning the gap. Samples came from axillary lymph nodes draining the breast cancer. TCRdb re-called the multiplex PCR reads through MiXCR, storing one row per CDR3 protein. The data show approximately 250,000 distinct CDR3 sequences, with less than 45% seen just once and about 3.9% held by the top ten. Study-level results: Luminal-like breast cancer showed significantly greater tumor-nontumor repertoire similarity than basal-like breast cancer did.

On this clonotype itself: The antigen is undetermined. A read error may be the cause here, since a much bigger clone is one base away.

Sequencing was carried out using axillary lymph node tissue. The rearrangement joins TRBV5-1 to TRBJ2-1; weak D call: TRBD1 (6 bases). The clonotype originates from a female donor with breast cancer. Some clones in this sample may be carry-over from other donors' samples. CDR3 in amino acids: CASSSGQSKDEQFF. DNA for the CDR3: TGCGCCAGCAGCTCGGGACAAAGTAAGGATGAGCAGTTCTTC. The full variable domain, in which reference TRBV5-1 and TRBJ2-1 provide the parts outside the CDR3, is KAGVTQTPRYLIKTRGQQVTLSCSPISGHRSVSWYQQTPGQGLQFLFEYFSETQRNKGNFPGRFSGRQFSNSRSEMNVSTLELGDSALYLCASSSGQSKDEQFFGPGTRLTVL.